This T cell receptor beta chain came from a study of blood T cell repertoires in COVID-19 (TCRdb year 2020). As for the study more broadly: Collaborator samples came from the United States, Italy and Spain and covered acute and convalescent phases of COVID-19. The repertoires were made available in a free public database intended to serve as a resource for research on the immune response to SARS-CoV-2. Sample metadata almost always included a de-identified subject ID, COVID-19 status, age in years and sex. The samples were drawn from the first 160 participants of the ongoing ImmuneRACE study and from some 1,300 subjects provided by 6 global collaborators. Where available, HLA class I and class II types were taken from metadata supplied by the sample provider and were not determined by assay-based typing. Deeply sampled blood TCRbeta repertoires from subjects exposed to, actively infected with, or recovered from COVID-19 were included in the dataset. The material from the prospective study consisted of cDNA or gDNA derived from T cells, B-cell-depleted T cells, or PBMCs.

The CDR1 and CDR2 encoded by the germline V gene are SGHTA and FQGNSA. The CDR3 numbers 18 residues from cysteine through phenylalanine. Just the 54-base CDR3 DNA is kept, in frame starting at base 1. Trimming accounts for 4 bases at V and 1 base at J, while the number of junction bases matched to no gene is 5. The investigation overall reported the following: How much clinical and demographic metadata was included differed by source and by participant, and the metadata was provided uncurated.

One collaborating source in Seattle enrolled patients during active infection and followed them longitudinally through the course of disease. Collaborating institutions collected whole blood in K2EDTA tubes following their own protocols. For TCRbeta analysis, collaborators shipped samples in one of three forms: frozen whole blood, isolated PBMCs, or DNA extracted from either of those sample types. TCRbeta CDR3 regions were amplified from genomic DNA by means of the immunoSEQ Assay, a bias-controlled multiplex PCR. In the paper's pipeline: The number of nucleated cells in each sample was estimated by amplification of reference gene primers within the assay. To quantify the absolute abundance of each unique TCRbeta CDR3 rearrangement, sequence reads were collapsed and filtered. For each sample, productive Simpson clonality was calculated as the square root of Simpson's diversity index across productive rearrangements. TCRdb stores this immuneACCESS table with in-frame sequences only. Part of the clones is absent; in the studies checked, under half of the shortfall reflects unresolved V genes, and no reason is known for the rest. D and trimming were read from the DNA, whereas the V and J calls and clone size are those reported in that table. A total of 300,000 to 450,000 clones appear in this sample, over 75% of them only once. The ten largest clones add up to approximately 2.4% of the sample.

A note on this clone: There is no known antigen for this receptor. The input lacks base qualities; no much larger clone sits a single base away.

The clonotype was recovered from a woman between 55 and 75 years old with COVID-19, enrolled during active disease. Specimen: peripheral blood. The chain is assembled from TRBV7-2 and TRBJ2-1, with TRBD2 matching 15 junction bases. The CDR3 is CASSSGLAGGRSYNEQFF. The DNA reads as follows: TGTGCCAGCAGCTCGGGACTAGCGGGGGGCCGGTCCTACAATGAGCAGTTCTTC.